This TCR beta chain was recorded in a study of Graves' ophthalmopathy and Graves' hyperthyroidism. Overall study context: The authors collected peripheral blood at initial diagnosis, before any treatment. Findings and limits, study-wide: Between ophthalmopathy and stable hyperthyroidism, a 13-signature model drew a separation with roughly 85% sensitivity and approximately 79% specificity.

Many counts were recorded for this clonotype. No antigen is known for it. What supplied the PBMCs was roughly 9.7 ml of fresh peripheral blood. The ends were cut back, 0 bases at V and 5 bases at J, with 13 bases in the middle. Per the germline V gene, CDR1 is SQVTM and CDR2 is ANQGSEA. The CDR3 is 14 residues long. Using RNA transcripts, the TCR beta CDR3 regions were amplified. Second-round multiplex PCR came after a first-round RT-PCR that employed HTBI primers. TCRdb called the multiplex PCR reads again in MiXCR, with one record for every CDR3 protein. The table shows approximately 700,000 distinct CDR3 sequences, with about two fifths occurring only once.

The J gene is TRBJ2-5, the V gene TRBV29-1; no firm D call. The receptor was isolated from an adult man with Graves' ophthalmopathy. Material: peripheral blood. CDR3 nucleotide sequence: TGCAGCGTTGAAGATCTCCAGATTCGGGAGACCCAGTACTTC. Translation: CSVEDLQIRETQYF.